The clone carrying this TCR beta chain was observed a few times. Its antigen is still unknown. This record comes from a study of human T cells and chemical hapten exposure. Regarding the study as a whole: Controls formed significantly fewer large CDR3 similarity clusters than expanded TCRs did.

Per the study methods: Per sample, the median was about 88,000 TCRs, with values from around 24,000 to 710,000. MiXCR, run by TCRdb on the RACE reads, gives a single entry per CDR3 protein. The V and J calls follow TCRdb's processing rather than the paper's. The sample holds 110,000 to 150,000 distinct CDR3 sequences, 12% seen once. Indicated time point: patch test 2, 6 weeks after DPC sensitization. Treatment noted: therapeutic diphenylcyclopropenone sensitization with weekly scalp DPC. Whole blood that had not been fractionated was the source of extracted total RNA. The specimen was whole blood, collected in connection with sensitization to the hapten diphenylcyclopropenone (DPC). This TCR derives from a woman aged 45-65 years with alopecia areata. Some clones in this sample may be carry-over from other donors' samples.

The CDR3 loop is CASSHSVQGAPSGANVLTF. The CDR3 region has the DNA TGCGCCAGCAGCCACAGCGTACAGGGGGCCCCTAGTGGGGCCAACGTCCTGACTTTC. The V and J genes are TRBV4-3 and TRBJ2-6, with TRBD1 matching 9 bases. The CDR3 spans 19 residues. Germline CDR1 is LGHNA and CDR2 is YSLEER. V shed 3 bases and J 3 bases; nucleotides not matched to a gene: 12.